The present T cell receptor (beta chain) was sequenced within a study of T-cell memory formation after mild COVID-19. With regard to this clonotype: The target antigen is unknown.

Barcoded TCR alpha and TCR beta cDNA libraries with UMIs came from 5'RACE using constant-segment primers. Via MiXCR, TCRdb re-called the 5' RACE reads, giving one row per CDR3 protein. The sample shows about 420,000 distinct CDR3 sequences, 20% to 30% of them seen only once. The CDR3 has 14 residues. The V gene's germline CDR1 is MGHRA and CDR2 YSYEKL. With V trimmed by 3 bases and J by 6 bases, 2 bases remained unmatched. Whole-study findings and limits: Whether second-wave clones peaking at day 37 were SARS-CoV-2 specific went unconfirmed. CD4+ bias marked clones expanding day 15 to 37, unlike balanced contracting clones. Those CD4+ clones that contracted were mainly in CM and EM (CD8+ ones in EMRA).

Sequencing was done on a sample of PBMCs or a T cell subset sorted from them (not recorded which). The receptor comes from an adult woman who had mild COVID-19 (a few samples of this study predate the infection). Cell type and time point are not known. J is TRBJ1-4 and V is TRBV4-1, with TRBD1 matching 9 bases. The CDR3 DNA reads as TGCGCCAGCAGCCAGGGACAGGGTGATGAAAAACTGTTTTTT. This translates into CASSQGQGDEKLFF.